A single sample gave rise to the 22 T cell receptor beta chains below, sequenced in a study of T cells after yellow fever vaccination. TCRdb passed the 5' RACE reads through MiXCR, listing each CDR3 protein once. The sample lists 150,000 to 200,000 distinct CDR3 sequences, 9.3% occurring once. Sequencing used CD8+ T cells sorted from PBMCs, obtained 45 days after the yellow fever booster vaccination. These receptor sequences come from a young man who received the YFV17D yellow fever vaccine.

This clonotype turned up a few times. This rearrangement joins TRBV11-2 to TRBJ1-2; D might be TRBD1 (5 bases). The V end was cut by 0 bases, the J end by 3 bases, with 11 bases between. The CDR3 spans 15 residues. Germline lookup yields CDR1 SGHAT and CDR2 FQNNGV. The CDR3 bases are TGTGCCAGCAGCTTAGATGGGGGATTAGACTATGGCTACACCTTC. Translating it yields CASSLDGGLDYGYTF.

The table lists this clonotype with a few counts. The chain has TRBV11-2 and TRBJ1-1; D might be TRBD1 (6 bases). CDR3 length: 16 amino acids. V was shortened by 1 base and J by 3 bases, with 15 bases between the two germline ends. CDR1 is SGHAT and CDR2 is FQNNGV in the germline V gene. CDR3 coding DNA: TGTGCCAGCAGCTTAGGACCGAATGGGGGGCACACTGAAGCTTTCTTT. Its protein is CASSLGPNGGHTEAFF.

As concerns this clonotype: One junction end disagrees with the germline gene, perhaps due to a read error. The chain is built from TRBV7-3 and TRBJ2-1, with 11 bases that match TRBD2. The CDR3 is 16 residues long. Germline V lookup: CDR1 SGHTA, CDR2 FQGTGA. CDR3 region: CASSLTGTSGNNEQFF. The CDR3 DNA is TGTGCCAGCAGCCTAACCGGGACTAGCGGTAACAATGAGCAGTTCTTC.

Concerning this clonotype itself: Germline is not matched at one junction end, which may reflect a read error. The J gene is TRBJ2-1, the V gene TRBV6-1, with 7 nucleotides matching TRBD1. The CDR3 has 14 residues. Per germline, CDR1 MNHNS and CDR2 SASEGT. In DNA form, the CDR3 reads TGTGCCAGCAGTCCGACTCCCGACAGGGAAGAGCTGTTCTTC. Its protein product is CASSPTPDREELFF.

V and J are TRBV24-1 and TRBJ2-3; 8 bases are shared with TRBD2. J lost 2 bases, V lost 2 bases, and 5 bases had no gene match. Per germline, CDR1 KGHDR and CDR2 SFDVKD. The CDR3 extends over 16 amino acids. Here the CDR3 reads CATSDSERGTTDTQYF. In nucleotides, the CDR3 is TGTGCCACCAGTGATTCCGAGCGGGGGACCACAGATACGCAGTATTTT.

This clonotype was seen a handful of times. The DNA of the CDR3 is TGTGCCAGCGCGGCGGCCGGGACGGCCGGGGAGCTGTTTTTT. Translating gives CASAAAGTAGELFF. The chain employs TRBV18 and TRBJ2-2, with D perhaps given as TRBD1 or TRBD2 (5 bases each). The length of the CDR3 is 14 residues. Germline CDR1 is KGHSH and CDR2 is LQKENI. Trimming removed 8 bases from V and 6 bases from J, with 16 bases in between.

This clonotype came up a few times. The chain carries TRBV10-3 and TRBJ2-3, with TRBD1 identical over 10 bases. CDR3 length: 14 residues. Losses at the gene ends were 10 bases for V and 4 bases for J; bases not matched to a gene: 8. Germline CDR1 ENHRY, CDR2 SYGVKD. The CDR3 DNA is TGTGCCACCCGGGGACAGGGGCGGGCAGATACGCAGTATTTT. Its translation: CATRGQGRADTQYF.

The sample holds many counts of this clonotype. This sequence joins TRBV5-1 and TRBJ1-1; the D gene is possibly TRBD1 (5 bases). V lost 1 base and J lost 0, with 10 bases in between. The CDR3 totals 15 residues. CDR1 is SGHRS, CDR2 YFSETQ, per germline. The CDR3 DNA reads TGCGCCAGCAGCTTGCCAGGGAGGATGAACACTGAAGCTTTCTTT. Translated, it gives CASSLPGRMNTEAFF.

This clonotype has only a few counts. The CDR3 nucleotides read TGTGCCAGCAGCAACCTAGCGGGGGGCCGGAATGAGCAGTTCTTC. Protein product: CASSNLAGGRNEQFF. The rearrangement joins TRBV7-3 to TRBJ2-1; 11 nucleotides agree with TRBD2. CDR3 length: 15 residues. The germline gives CDR1 SGHTA, CDR2 FQGTGA. Losses at the gene ends were 5 bases for V and 7 bases for J; bases not matched to a gene: 7.

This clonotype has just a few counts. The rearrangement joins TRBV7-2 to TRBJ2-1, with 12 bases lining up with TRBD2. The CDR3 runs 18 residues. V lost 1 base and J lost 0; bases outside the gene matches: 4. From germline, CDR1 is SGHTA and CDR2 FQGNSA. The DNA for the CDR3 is TGTGCCAGCAGCTTAGGTACTAGCGGGGGGAGCTCCTACAATGAGCAGTTCTTC. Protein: CASSLGTSGGSSYNEQFF.

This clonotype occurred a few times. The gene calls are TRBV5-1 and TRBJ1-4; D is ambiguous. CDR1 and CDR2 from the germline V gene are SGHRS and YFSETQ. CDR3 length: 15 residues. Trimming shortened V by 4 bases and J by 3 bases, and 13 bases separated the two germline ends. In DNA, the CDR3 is TGCGCCAGCAGCGCCAGCGGGCCCCCTAATGAAAAACTGTTTTTT. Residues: CASSASGPPNEKLFF.

CDR3 DNA sequence: TGTGCCAGCCGAGTTACGGGGGAGACCCAGTACTTC. This encodes CASRVTGETQYF. V gene TRBV6-5 combines with J gene TRBJ2-5; maybe TRBD2 (5 bases). Trimming took 8 bases from V and 5 from J, leaving 12 bases between them. Looked up from germline, CDR1 is MNHEY and CDR2 is SVGAGI. This CDR3 comprises 12 residues.

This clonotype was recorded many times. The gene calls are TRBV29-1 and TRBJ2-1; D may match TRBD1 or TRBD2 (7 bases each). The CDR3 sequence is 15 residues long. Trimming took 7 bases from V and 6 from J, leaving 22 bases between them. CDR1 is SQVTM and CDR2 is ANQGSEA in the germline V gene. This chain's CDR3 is CSALPRGGPPNEQFF. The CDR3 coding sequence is TGCAGCGCCCTCCCCAGGGGGGGGCCACCCAATGAGCAGTTCTTC.

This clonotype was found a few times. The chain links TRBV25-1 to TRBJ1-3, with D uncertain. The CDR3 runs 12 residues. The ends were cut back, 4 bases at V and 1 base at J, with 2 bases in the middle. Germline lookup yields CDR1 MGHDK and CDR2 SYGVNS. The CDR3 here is CASSGSGNTIYF. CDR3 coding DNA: TGTGCCAGCAGTGGGTCTGGAAACACCATATATTTT.

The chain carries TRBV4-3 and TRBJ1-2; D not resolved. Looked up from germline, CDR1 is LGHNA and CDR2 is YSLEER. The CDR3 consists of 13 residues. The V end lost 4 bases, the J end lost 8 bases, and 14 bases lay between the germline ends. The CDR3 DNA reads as TGCGCCAGCAGCCTTATCGGGTGGGAGGGCTACACCTTC. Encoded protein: CASSLIGWEGYTF.

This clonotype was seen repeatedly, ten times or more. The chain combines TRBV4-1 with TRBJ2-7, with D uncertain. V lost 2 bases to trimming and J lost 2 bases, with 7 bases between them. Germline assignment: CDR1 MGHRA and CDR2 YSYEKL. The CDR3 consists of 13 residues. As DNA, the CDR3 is TGCGCCAGCAGCCAAAGGCAGGCCTACGAGCAGTACTTC. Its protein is CASSQRQAYEQYF.

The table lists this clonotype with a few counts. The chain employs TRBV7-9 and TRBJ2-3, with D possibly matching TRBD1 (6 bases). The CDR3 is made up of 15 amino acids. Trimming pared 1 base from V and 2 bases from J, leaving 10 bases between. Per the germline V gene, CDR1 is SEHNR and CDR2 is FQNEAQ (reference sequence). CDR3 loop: CASSLGGTYTDTQYF. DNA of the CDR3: TGTGCCAGCAGCTTAGGGGGGACATACACAGATACGCAGTATTTT. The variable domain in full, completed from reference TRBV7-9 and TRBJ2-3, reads DTGVSQNPRHKITKRGQNVTFRCDPISEHNRLYWYRQTLGQGPEFLTYFQNEAQLEKSRLLSDRFSAERPKGSFSTLEIQRTEQGDSAMYLCASSLGGTYTDTQYFGPGTRLTVL.

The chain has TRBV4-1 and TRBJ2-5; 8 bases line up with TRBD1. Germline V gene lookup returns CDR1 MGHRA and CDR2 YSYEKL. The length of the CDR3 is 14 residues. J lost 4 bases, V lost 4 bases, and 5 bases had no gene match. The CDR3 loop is CASSPETGVETQYF. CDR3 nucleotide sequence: TGCGCCAGCAGCCCAGAGACAGGGGTAGAGACCCAGTACTTC.

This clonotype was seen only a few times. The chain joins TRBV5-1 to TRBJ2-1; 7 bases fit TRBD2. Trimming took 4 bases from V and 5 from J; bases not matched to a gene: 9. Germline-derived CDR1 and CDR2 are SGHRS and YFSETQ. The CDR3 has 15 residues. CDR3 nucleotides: TGCGCCAGCAGCCCCACCCCCCGGGGGGACAATGAGCAGTTCTTC. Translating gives CASSPTPRGDNEQFF.

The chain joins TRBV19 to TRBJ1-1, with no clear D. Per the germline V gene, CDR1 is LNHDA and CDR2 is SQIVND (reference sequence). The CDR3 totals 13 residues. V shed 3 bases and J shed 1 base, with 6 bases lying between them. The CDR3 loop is CASSISSNTEAFF. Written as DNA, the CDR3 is TGTGCCAGTAGTATTTCGTCGAACACTGAAGCTTTCTTT. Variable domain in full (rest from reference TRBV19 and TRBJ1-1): DGGITQSPKYLFRKEGQNVTLSCEQNLNHDAMYWYRQDPGQGLRLIYYSQIVNDFQKGDIAEGYSVSREKKESFPLTVTSAQKNPTAFYLCASSISSNTEAFFGQGTRLTVV.

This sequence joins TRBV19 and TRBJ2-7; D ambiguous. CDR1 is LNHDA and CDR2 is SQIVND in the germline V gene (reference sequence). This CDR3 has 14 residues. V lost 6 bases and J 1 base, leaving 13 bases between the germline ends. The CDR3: CASSPVGFSYEQYF. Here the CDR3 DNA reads TGTGCCAGTAGCCCTGTTGGGTTTTCCTACGAGCAGTACTTC. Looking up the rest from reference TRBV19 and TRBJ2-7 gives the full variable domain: DGGITQSPKYLFRKEGQNVTLSCEQNLNHDAMYWYRQDPGQGLRLIYYSQIVNDFQKGDIAEGYSVSREKKESFPLTVTSAQKNPTAFYLCASSPVGFSYEQYFGPGTRLTVT.

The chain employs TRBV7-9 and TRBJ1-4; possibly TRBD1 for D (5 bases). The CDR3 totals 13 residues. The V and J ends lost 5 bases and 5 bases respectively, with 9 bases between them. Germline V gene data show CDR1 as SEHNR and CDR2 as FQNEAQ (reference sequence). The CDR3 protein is CASSDGGNEKLFF. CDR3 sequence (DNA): TGTGCCAGCAGCGACGGGGGGAATGAAAAACTGTTTTTT.